One and the same sample provided the 11 T cell receptor beta chains below, sequenced in a study of blood T cells in healthy people across ages. For the second PCR, which ran for about 7 to 11 cycles, a sample-barcoded 5' primer and a J-beta primer mix were used. A single record per CDR3 protein comes from TCRdb applying MiXCR to the 5' RACE reads. The sample includes fewer than 700,000 distinct CDR3 sequences, 40% to 50% of them seen just once. Sample: blood. These receptors were obtained from a man older than 75 in good health.

This sequence joins TRBV28 and TRBJ2-5; no firm D call. Germline V gives CDR1 MDHEN, CDR2 SYDVKM. The CDR3 runs 12 residues. Trimming shortened V by 6 bases and J by 11 bases, and 16 bases separated the two germline ends. The CDR3 sequence is CASRLIWAVQYF. In nucleotides, the CDR3 is TGTGCCAGCAGGTTAATTTGGGCGGTGCAGTACTTC.

The genes are TRBV20-1 and TRBJ2-1; maybe TRBD1 (8 bases). This CDR3 has 16 amino acids. Trimming left V 1 base short and J 5 bases short, with 18 bases between. In germline, CDR1 is DFQATT, CDR2 SNEGSKA (reference sequence). The chain's CDR3 is CSARAGGRGQDNEQFF. In nucleotides, the CDR3 is TGCAGTGCTAGAGCGGGGGGCAGGGGGCAGGACAATGAGCAGTTCTTC.

The table lists this clonotype with a few counts. This chain connects TRBV7-2 to TRBJ2-7; 12 bases line up with TRBD2. Germline-derived CDR1 and CDR2 are SGHTA and FQGNSA. The V gene end was trimmed by 0 bases and the J gene end by 2 bases; junction bases not matched to a gene: 5. This CDR3 comprises 17 residues. The CDR3 sequence: CASSLALRLAGAYEQYF. For the CDR3, the DNA is TGTGCCAGCAGCTTAGCTCTACGACTAGCGGGAGCCTACGAGCAGTACTTC.

This chain joins TRBV24-1 and TRBJ2-1, with D uncertain. The CDR3 has 12 residues. Germline CDR1 is KGHDR and CDR2 is SFDVKD. The ends were cut back, 3 bases at V and 8 bases at J, with 7 bases in the middle. CDR3 bases: TGTGCCACCAGTGATCCACCACATGAGCAGTTCTTC. It yields the protein CATSDPPHEQFF.

The rearrangement links TRBV20-1 to TRBJ2-7; D might be TRBD2 (6 bases). V was trimmed by 0 bases and J by 2 bases, leaving 11 bases between them. CDR1 DFQATT and CDR2 SNEGSKA come from the germline V gene (reference sequence). There are 14 residues in the CDR3. CDR3 residues: CSARDQRGTYEQYF. CDR3 DNA sequence: TGCAGTGCTAGAGATCAACGGGGGACCTACGAGCAGTACTTC.

J is TRBJ2-7 and V is TRBV6-2 or TRBV6-3; 11 bases map to TRBD2. The V gene end was trimmed by 5 bases and the J gene end by 3 bases; junction bases not matched to a gene: 6. The CDR3 has 15 amino acids. Germline V gives CDR1 MNHEY, CDR2 SVGEGT. CDR3 region: CASSALAGGHYEQYF. The CDR3 region has the DNA TGTGCCAGCAGTGCTCTAGCGGGAGGACACTACGAGCAGTACTTC.

In this sample, this clonotype turned up a few times. V gene TRBV5-1 combines with J gene TRBJ1-4; tentatively, D is TRBD1 (5 bases). Germline V CDR1 and CDR2: SGHRS, YFSETQ. Trimming pared 4 bases from V and 3 bases from J, leaving 10 bases between. CDR3 length equals 14 residues. The CDR3 nucleotides read TGCGCCAGCAGCGAGGACACTTCTAATGAAAAACTGTTTTTT. It specifies CASSEDTSNEKLFF.

Only a few counts were recorded for this clonotype. The chain couples TRBV3-1 to TRBJ2-1; 12 bases are a match to TRBD2. V was clipped by 7 bases and J by 5 bases; unmatched bases: 6. The CDR3 covers 15 residues. The germline V gene encodes CDR1 LGHDT and CDR2 YNNKEL (reference sequence). The CDR3, as DNA: TGTGCCAGCATCCTAGCGGGGGGGCCCGACAATGAGCAGTTCTTC. Its translation is CASILAGGPDNEQFF.

This clonotype was detected many times. The V call is TRBV7-9, the J call TRBJ2-6; no definite D call. This CDR3 spans 14 amino acids. V was pared by 2 bases and J by 0 bases, with 2 bases between. Germline V lookup: CDR1 SEHNR, CDR2 FQNEAQ (reference sequence). The DNA for the CDR3 is TGTGCCAGCAGCTTATTCTCTGGGGCCAACGTCCTGACTTTC. Its translation: CASSLFSGANVLTF.

This rearrangement joins TRBV6-2 or TRBV6-3 to TRBJ1-1, with a weak D call TRBD1 (6 bases). CDR3 size: 15 residues. V was cut by 0 bases and J by 4 bases, with 12 bases left in between. Germline CDR1 and CDR2: MNHEY and SVGEGT. Here the CDR3 DNA reads TGTGCCAGCAGTTACTCGAAACAGGGTAGCACTGAAGCTTTCTTT. This encodes CASSYSKQGSTEAFF.

V and J are TRBV9 and TRBJ2-1; perhaps D is TRBD1 or TRBD2 (5 bases each). The CDR3 runs 15 residues. The V end was cut by 4 bases, the J end by 8 bases, with 19 bases between. CDR1 is SGDLS, CDR2 YYNGEE, per germline. CDR3 sequence (DNA): TGTGCCAGCAGCCCCCGGGACCTGGGGTACCATGAGCAGTTCTTC. Its protein product is CASSPRDLGYHEQFF.